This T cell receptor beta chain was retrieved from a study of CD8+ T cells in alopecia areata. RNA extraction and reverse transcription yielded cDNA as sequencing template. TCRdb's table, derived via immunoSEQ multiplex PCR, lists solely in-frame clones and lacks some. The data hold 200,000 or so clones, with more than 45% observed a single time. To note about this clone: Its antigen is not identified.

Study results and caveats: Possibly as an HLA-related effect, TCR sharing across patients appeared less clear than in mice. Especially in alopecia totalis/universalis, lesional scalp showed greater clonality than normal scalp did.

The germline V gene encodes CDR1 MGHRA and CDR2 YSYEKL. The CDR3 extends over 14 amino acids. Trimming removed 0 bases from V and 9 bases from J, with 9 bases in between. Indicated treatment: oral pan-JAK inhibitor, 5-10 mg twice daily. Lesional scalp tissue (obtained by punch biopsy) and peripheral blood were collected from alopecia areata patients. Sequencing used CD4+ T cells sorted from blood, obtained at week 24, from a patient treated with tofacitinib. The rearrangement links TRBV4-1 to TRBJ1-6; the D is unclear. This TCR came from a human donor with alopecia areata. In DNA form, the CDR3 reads TGCGCCAGCAGCCAAGATGGGAGCTCTTCACCCCTCCACTTT. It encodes CASSQDGSSSPLHF.